This T cell receptor (beta chain) appears in the sequencing data of a study of tumor-infiltrating lymphocytes in primary liver carcinoma. As for the study in general: The patients comprised men and women between the ages of 30 and 69 years.

Between about 17 and 34 mg of unsorted bulk tissue served as the source from which RNA and DNA were co-extracted. A note on this clonotype: Its antigen is unidentified. A read error may produce the germline difference seen at one junction end.

The study, taken as a whole, reports: Tumor-adjacent and tumor-blood pairs overlapped less than tumor region pairs did. Tumor specimens were characterized by a significantly higher top-250-clone fraction than blood (p = 0.039).

Starting material of 500 to 600 ng total RNA yielded TCR beta cDNA via a constant-region primer. Each TCR beta library was derived from three nested multiplex PCR rounds that employed slightly modified ARM-PCR. TCRdb itself ran the multiplex PCR reads through MiXCR, one entry per CDR3 protein. The top ten hold 8.1% of the sample, which has 90,000 to 150,000 distinct CDR3 sequences, around 70% seen once. The sample comprised tumor-adjacent normal liver tissue. The source is a woman aged 60-75 years with primary liver carcinoma and hepatitis B virus infection.

CDR3: CATGGTGVRGQYF. For the CDR3, the DNA is TGTGCCACCGGGGGGACAGGGGTACGCGGGCAGTACTTT. The rearrangement joins TRBV28 to TRBJ2-7; 10 nucleotides align to TRBD1. The CDR3 length is 13 residues. Germline V gene data show CDR1 as MDHEN and CDR2 as SYDVKM.